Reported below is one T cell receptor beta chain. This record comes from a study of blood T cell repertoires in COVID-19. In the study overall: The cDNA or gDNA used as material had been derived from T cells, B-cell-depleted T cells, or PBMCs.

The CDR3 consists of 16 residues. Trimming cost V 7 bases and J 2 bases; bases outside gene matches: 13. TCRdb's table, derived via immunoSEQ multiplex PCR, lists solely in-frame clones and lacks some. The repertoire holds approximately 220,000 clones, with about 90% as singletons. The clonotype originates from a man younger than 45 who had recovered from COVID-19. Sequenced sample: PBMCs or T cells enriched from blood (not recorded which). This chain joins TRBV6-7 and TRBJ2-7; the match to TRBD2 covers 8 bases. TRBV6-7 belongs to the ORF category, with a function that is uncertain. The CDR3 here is CASIPSAGGSPYEQYF. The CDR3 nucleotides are TGTGCCAGCATTCCCAGCGCGGGGGGAAGTCCCTACGAGCAGTACTTC.